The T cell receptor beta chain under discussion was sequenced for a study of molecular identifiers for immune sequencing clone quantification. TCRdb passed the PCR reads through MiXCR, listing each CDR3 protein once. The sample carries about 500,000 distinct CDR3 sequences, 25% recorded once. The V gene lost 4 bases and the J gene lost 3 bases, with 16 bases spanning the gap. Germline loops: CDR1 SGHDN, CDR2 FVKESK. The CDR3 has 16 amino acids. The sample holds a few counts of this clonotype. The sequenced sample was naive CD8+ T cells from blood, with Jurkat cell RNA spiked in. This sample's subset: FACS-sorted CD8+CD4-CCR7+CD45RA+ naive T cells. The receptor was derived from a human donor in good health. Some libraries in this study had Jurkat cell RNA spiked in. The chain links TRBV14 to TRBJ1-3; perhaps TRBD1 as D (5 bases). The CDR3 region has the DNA TGTGCCAGCAGCCCAAACCGGGGGATCCTTGGAAACACCATATATTTT. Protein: CASSPNRGILGNTIYF.